This record covers a single TCR beta chain. What this receptor recognizes is not known. No much larger clone exists at a distance of one base, and base qualities are not known. The sample belongs to a study of cytomegalovirus exposure and HLA in healthy donors (dated by TCRdb to 2015 to 2018). Background on the whole study: A later analysis indicated that the roughly 130 validation repertoires were generated on the platform also employed for the 650 to 850 repertoires of the first cohort. The study was designed to test whether signatures of past pathogen exposure could be identified by cataloging public T cell receptors. Besides the first cohort of around 700 subjects, a separate validation cohort made up of roughly 120 different subjects was used. High-throughput TCR immunosequencing, statistical association of individual TCRs with disease status, and machine learning were combined to predict cytomegalovirus infection status. Results and caveats for the whole study, not just this receptor: All 120 or so repertoires were used to score co-occurrence in the validation cohort in a later analysis, because that analysis had no HLA typing for the cohort. The study gave a list of over 150 TCR beta chains associated with cytomegalovirus. Of the cluster scores, 85% to 95% were above 0 in a later analysis, which found that TCRs clustered in the first cohort also tended to co-occur in the 120 validation repertoires. In vitro tests confirmed that a few of the cytomegalovirus-associated TCR beta chains recognize cytomegalovirus antigens. The authors suggested that the approach could potentially be generalized to other disease states and immunological phenotypes. While some public TCRs were present in many individuals, most TCR sequences turned up only very rarely across donors. The classifier was reported to diagnose cytomegalovirus status with high specificity and sensitivity in both the original cohort and the validation cohort.

The donors belonged to the validation cohort of about 130 subjects, which was separate from the roughly 670-subject first cohort. V is pruned by 5 bases and J by 5 bases, leaving 8 bases of the junction without a gene match. The germline V gene supplies CDR1 SGHRS and CDR2 YFSETQ. CDR3 length: 14 amino acids, cysteine to phenylalanine. The DNA shown is the 42-base CDR3, in frame from base 1. To prepare the library, the immunoSEQ multiplex PCR assay was applied. From the authors' description of their analysis: A statistical classification framework was developed to diagnose cytomegalovirus status using the catalog of TCR beta chain sequences. The source is immuneACCESS, and TCRdb retained only in-frame sequences with V and J called. Part of the clones is not carried over; for the studies checked, unresolved V genes explain less than half of this, and the remainder is unexplained. V and J calls and clone size are copied from that table; D and trimming were computed from the DNA. The sample table holds approximately 270,000 clones, of which 65% to 90% were seen once. Approximately 1% of the sample lies in the top ten.

The chain uses TRBV5-1 and TRBJ1-1; 8 bases in the junction line up with TRBD1. Sequencing used PBMCs. The clonotype was recovered from a woman between 18 and 29 years old in good health and CMV-seronegative. The DNA sequence is given as TGCGCCAGCAGAGACGGACAGGGTGGAACTGAAGCTTTCTTT. Its coded protein is CASRDGQGGTEAFF.